These 26 T cell receptor beta chains originate from one sample sequenced in a study of a mutant IDH1 vaccine in newly diagnosed glioma. Libraries were prepared by immunoSEQ multiplex PCR; TCRdb keeps only in-frame clonotypes and omits some of them. The table records tens of thousands of clones, roughly 76% of them present only once. Indicated time point: week 47, end of study. Each vaccine dose was 300 ug of mutant IDH1 20-mer peptide, with topical imiquimod. No antigen is known for these receptors. The starting material was PBMCs, obtained from a glioma patient whose treatment included an IDH1 peptide vaccine. The receptors derive from a man aged 50 to 59 with glioma.

The chain joins TRBV7-2 to TRBJ2-1, with 10 bases that match TRBD2. Germline lookup yields CDR1 SGHTA and CDR2 FQGNSA. CDR3 size: 15 residues. V gave up 5 bases and J gave up 4 bases; unmatched junction bases: 5. The CDR3 here is CASSLQLAGYNEQFF. The DNA for the CDR3 is TGTGCCAGCAGCCTCCAACTAGCGGGGTACAATGAGCAGTTCTTC.

This clone was recorded only once. The chain is built from TRBV20-1 and TRBJ2-7; TRBD2 might be the D (6 bases). Per the germline V gene, CDR1 is DFQATT and CDR2 is SNEGSKA (reference sequence). V was shortened by 3 bases and J by 3 bases, with 6 bases between the two germline ends. The length of the CDR3 is 11 residues. The CDR3 reads CSARRDYEQYF. The DNA for the CDR3 is TGCAGTGCTAGGCGGGACTACGAGCAGTACTTC.

This clone was seen once. V and J are TRBV7-8 and TRBJ2-5; D is uncertain. Germline-derived CDR1 and CDR2 are SGHVS and FQNEAQ. Trimming stripped 6 bases from V and 0 bases from J, with 11 bases between. CDR3 length equals 14 residues. Here the CDR3 DNA reads TGTGCCAGCAGTTTCAGCGAGAACCAAGAGACCCAGTACTTC. This sequence encodes CASSFSENQETQYF.

The chain links TRBV29-1 to TRBJ1-5; D is perhaps TRBD1 (6 bases). Germline V lookup: CDR1 SQVTM, CDR2 ANQGSEA. V lost 4 bases and J 5 bases, leaving 15 bases between the germline ends. This CDR3 spans 14 amino acids. CDR3 in amino acids: CSVAAGAVDQPQHF. CDR3 DNA: TGCAGCGTTGCGGCAGGGGCGGTGGATCAGCCCCAGCATTTT.

The chain employs TRBV18 and TRBJ1-5; 12 bases map to TRBD1. V lost 3 bases, J lost 5 bases, and 11 bases stayed unmatched. Germline-derived CDR1 and CDR2 are KGHSH and LQKENI. The CDR3 sequence is 18 residues long. The CDR3 sequence is CASSPSESGQGAYQPQHF. CDR3 sequence (DNA): TGTGCCAGCTCACCTTCCGAATCGGGACAGGGGGCTTATCAGCCCCAGCATTTT.

CDR3 sequence: CASSPTANYGYTF. DNA of the CDR3: TGTGCCAGCAGCCCGACAGCTAACTATGGCTACACCTTC. This sequence joins TRBV7-9 and TRBJ1-2; the D gene is possibly TRBD1 (5 bases). Germline CDR1 reads SEHNR; CDR2 reads FQNEAQ (reference sequence). The length of the CDR3 is 13 residues. Trimming removed 5 bases from V and 0 bases from J, with 7 bases in between. Using reference TRBV7-9 and TRBJ1-2 for the parts outside the CDR3, the full variable domain is DTGVSQNPRHKITKRGQNVTFRCDPISEHNRLYWYRQTLGQGPEFLTYFQNEAQLEKSRLLSDRFSAERPKGSFSTLEIQRTEQGDSAMYLCASSPTANYGYTFGSGTRLTVV.

V is TRBV5-1 and J is TRBJ1-2; D is perhaps TRBD1 (6 bases). Germline-derived CDR1 and CDR2 are SGHRS and YFSETQ. The CDR3 covers 13 residues. Trimming cost V 3 bases and J 8 bases, with 14 bases left between them. The CDR3 here is CASSSTGTYGYTF. For the CDR3, the DNA is TGCGCCAGCAGCTCAACAGGGACGTACGGCTACACCTTC.

This chain links TRBV7-9 with TRBJ2-7; D is undetermined. Germline V gene data show CDR1 as SEHNR and CDR2 as FQNEAQ (reference sequence). Trimming cost V 6 bases and J 6 bases, with 12 bases left between them. The CDR3 extends over 12 amino acids. The CDR3 DNA sequence: TGTGCCAGCAGGGCAGGCTGGGCCGAGCAGTACTTC. Its translation: CASRAGWAEQYF.

This sequence joins TRBV19 and TRBJ1-1; the D is unclear. The CDR3 is 14 residues long. V lost 3 bases, J lost 4 bases, and 12 bases lay in between. Germline lookup yields CDR1 LNHDA and CDR2 SQIVND (reference sequence). CDR3 nucleotide sequence: TGTGCCAGTAGTATGATTAAGGGAGTCACTGAAGCTTTCTTT. Translation gives CASSMIKGVTEAFF.

The chain couples TRBV27 to TRBJ1-4; no clear D gene. CDR1 and CDR2 (germline): MNHEY, SMNVEV (reference sequence). Trimming left V 5 bases short and J 6 bases short, with 22 bases between. This CDR3 has 17 amino acids. Written as DNA, the CDR3 is TGTGCCAGCAGTCCACGCTCCGGGAACTTCGGGTATGAAAAACTGTTTTTT. It specifies CASSPRSGNFGYEKLFF.

CDR3 amino acids: CASSLEPAETQYF. Here the CDR3 DNA reads TGTGCCAGCAGCTTGGAACCGGCGGAGACCCAGTACTTC. The chain uses TRBV5-6 and TRBJ2-5, with D uncertain. CDR1 is SGHDT, CDR2 YYEEEE, per germline. The CDR3 runs 13 residues. Trimming left V 0 bases short and J 5 bases short, with 8 bases between.

The chain carries TRBV27 and TRBJ1-2; D uncertain. The germline gives CDR1 MNHEY, CDR2 SMNVEV (reference sequence). The CDR3 has 14 amino acids. V was cut by 2 bases and J by 7 bases, with 14 bases left in between. The CDR3 spells CASSLGAVAPGYTF. In nucleotides, the CDR3 is TGTGCCAGCAGTTTAGGTGCAGTTGCCCCTGGCTACACCTTC.

The V and J genes are TRBV29-1 and TRBJ2-1; D gene unclear. CDR1 and CDR2 (germline): SQVTM, ANQGSEA. Trimming cost V 8 bases and J 6 bases, with 11 bases left between them. The CDR3 has 11 amino acids. CDR3 DNA: TGCAGCACCGACCTGGGCAATGAGCAGTTCTTC. Translation gives CSTDLGNEQFF.

The CDR3 DNA reads TGTGCCAGCAGCTTATATACTAGCGGGGGGGTTTTGAGAACAGATACGCAGTATTTT. This gives the protein CASSLYTSGGVLRTDTQYF. The V gene is TRBV13, the J gene TRBJ2-3; 13 bases are a match to TRBD2. With 2 bases clipped from V and 3 bases from J, the junction kept 11 bases outside the gene matches. CDR1 is PRHDT and CDR2 is FYEKMQ in the germline V gene (reference sequence). CDR3 length: 19 amino acids.

This clone has only a few counts. The rearrangement joins TRBV7-9 to TRBJ2-7; D gene ambiguous. The CDR3 length is 16 residues. The V gene lost 3 bases and the J gene lost 2 bases, with 17 bases spanning the gap. CDR1 SEHNR and CDR2 FQNEAQ come from the germline V gene (reference sequence). CDR3 region: CASSFLGRGRTYEQYF. CDR3 nucleotides: TGTGCCAGCAGCTTTCTGGGCAGAGGCCGAACCTACGAGCAGTACTTC.

The chain employs TRBV5-1 and TRBJ2-7, with D unclear. Trimming pared 5 bases from V and 2 bases from J, leaving 14 bases between. The germline CDR1 and CDR2 sequences are SGHRS and YFSETQ. This CDR3 contains 14 residues. Here the CDR3 reads CASSPEFFTYEQYF. The CDR3, as DNA: TGCGCCAGCAGTCCTGAATTCTTCACCTACGAGCAGTACTTC. Using reference TRBV5-1 and TRBJ2-7 for the parts outside the CDR3, the full variable domain is KAGVTQTPRYLIKTRGQQVTLSCSPISGHRSVSWYQQTPGQGLQFLFEYFSETQRNKGNFPGRFSGRQFSNSRSEMNVSTLELGDSALYLCASSPEFFTYEQYFGPGTRLTVT.

The chain employs TRBV29-1 and TRBJ1-1, with D hard to call. The CDR3 length is 14 residues. V shed 0 bases and J shed 7 bases, with 15 bases lying between them. Germline CDR1 SQVTM, CDR2 ANQGSEA. The CDR3 protein is CSVEEGLLEGEAFF. DNA for the CDR3: TGCAGCGTTGAAGAAGGGCTCCTAGAGGGTGAAGCTTTCTTT.

The sample holds one count of this clone. This sequence joins TRBV18 and TRBJ1-2; 7 nucleotides match TRBD1. Germline assignment: CDR1 KGHSH and CDR2 LQKENI. The V segment lost 0 bases and the J segment 8 bases; nucleotides outside the gene matches: 3. This CDR3 contains 13 residues. The CDR3 is CASSPPPGGGYTF. In DNA form, the CDR3 reads TGTGCCAGCTCACCACCCCCAGGGGGGGGCTACACCTTC. The full variable domain, its missing parts supplied by reference TRBV18 and TRBJ1-2, is NAGVMQNPRHLVRRRGQEARLRCSPMKGHSHVYWYRQLPEEGLKFMVYLQKENIIDESGMPKERFSAEFPKEGPSILRIQQVVRGDSAAYFCASSPPPGGGYTFGSGTRLTVV.

This chain links TRBV7-8 with TRBJ2-7, with 9 bases matching TRBD2. The CDR3 contains 17 residues. Looked up from germline, CDR1 is SGHVS and CDR2 is FQNEAQ. J was trimmed by 7 bases and V by 3 bases; bases with no gene match: 16. This CDR3 is CASSFKYGTSRAGEQYF. The CDR3 nucleotides are TGTGCCAGCAGCTTCAAGTACGGGACTAGCAGGGCCGGGGAGCAGTACTTC.

The chain joins TRBV6-1 to TRBJ2-3; D uncertain. The CDR3 covers 14 residues. Germline CDR1 and CDR2: MNHNS and SASEGT. The ends were cut back, 1 base at V and 1 base at J, with 6 bases in the middle. The CDR3 here is CASSEGGGTDTQYF. CDR3 bases: TGTGCCAGCAGTGAAGGAGGAGGCACAGATACGCAGTATTTT.

The gene calls are TRBV7-2 and TRBJ2-3; D is ambiguous. The germline V gene encodes CDR1 SGHTA and CDR2 FQGNSA. Trimming cost V 5 bases and J 5 bases, with 11 bases left between them. CDR3 length: 13 amino acids. CDR3 sequence: CASSRLVRDTQYF. CDR3 nucleotides: TGTGCCAGCAGCCGCCTCGTTCGAGATACGCAGTATTTT.

J is TRBJ1-5 and V is TRBV2; D is undetermined. The germline V gene has CDR1 SNHLY and CDR2 FYNNEI. The length of the CDR3 is 13 residues. The V and J ends lost 7 bases and 4 bases respectively, with 11 bases between them. This CDR3 is CASNAAENQPQHF. DNA of the CDR3: TGTGCCAGCAATGCTGCGGAAAATCAGCCCCAGCATTTT.

The gene calls are TRBV5-5 and TRBJ2-7; the match to TRBD1 covers 7 bases. CDR3 length equals 14 residues. J gave up 4 bases and V 0 bases, and 4 bases lay outside the gene matches. CDR1 SGHKS and CDR2 YYEKEE come from the germline V gene (reference sequence). DNA of the CDR3: TGTGCCAGCAGCTTGGAGGGGGCGAGGTACGAGCAGTACTTC. The encoded protein is CASSLEGARYEQYF. Together with reference TRBV5-5 and TRBJ2-7, the CDR3 gives the full variable domain: DAGVTQSPTHLIKTRGQQVTLRCSPISGHKSVSWYQQVLGQGPQFIFQYYEKEERGRGNFPDRFSARQFPNYSSELNVNALLLGDSALYLCASSLEGARYEQYFGPGTRLTVT.

The chain recombines TRBV13 with TRBJ1-3; 9 positions match TRBD1. The CDR3 consists of 17 residues. Per the germline V gene, CDR1 is PRHDT and CDR2 is FYEKMQ (reference sequence). Trimming took 5 bases from V and 4 from J; bases not matched to a gene: 12. The CDR3 DNA is TGTGCCAGCAGCCCTAGCCCGGGACAGGGCGAAGGAAACACCATATATTTT. Translation gives CASSPSPGQGEGNTIYF.

This clone was seen more than once but under ten times. The V and J genes are TRBV2 and TRBJ1-1, with D perhaps matching TRBD1 (5 bases). Germline assignment: CDR1 SNHLY and CDR2 FYNNEI. This CDR3 has 17 residues. V dropped 2 bases and J dropped 2 bases, with 18 bases sitting between them. Here the CDR3 reads CASSETLSDRPNTEAFF. CDR3 nucleotides: TGTGCCAGCAGTGAAACCCTCTCCGACAGACCTAACACTGAAGCTTTCTTT.

To note about this clone: The germline gene is not matched at one end of the junction; a read error may be the cause. The chain is built from TRBV7-7 and TRBJ2-2; unclear D gene. Germline V gene sequence: CDR1 SSHAT, CDR2 FNYEAQ (reference sequence). The CDR3 extends over 13 amino acids. Here the CDR3 DNA reads TGTGCTAGCAGCTTAGGGATAGGCGGGGAGCTGTTTTTT. As protein: CASSLGIGGELFF.